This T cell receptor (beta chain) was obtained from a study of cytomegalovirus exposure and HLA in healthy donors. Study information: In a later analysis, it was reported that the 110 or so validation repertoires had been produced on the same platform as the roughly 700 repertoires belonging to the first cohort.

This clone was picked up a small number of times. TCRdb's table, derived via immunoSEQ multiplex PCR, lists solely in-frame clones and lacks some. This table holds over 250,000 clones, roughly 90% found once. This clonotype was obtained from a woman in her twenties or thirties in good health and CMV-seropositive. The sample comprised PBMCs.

The CDR3 DNA is TGCAGCGTTCCCCAGAGAAGCTATGGCTACACCTTC. Translation: CSVPQRSYGYTF. The chain is built from TRBV29-1 and TRBJ1-2; the D is unclear. The CDR3 extends over 12 amino acids. V dropped 5 bases and J dropped 4 bases, with 11 bases sitting between them. The germline gives CDR1 SQVTM, CDR2 ANQGSEA.